The rows below give T cell receptor beta chains drawn from one sample of a study of cytomegalovirus exposure and HLA in healthy donors. TCRdb's copy holds only in-frame clones and misses some; the assay was immunoSEQ multiplex PCR. The sample includes about 120,000 clones, 75% of them seen just once. What was sequenced was PBMCs. These receptor sequences come from a woman aged 45-60 years in good health and CMV-seronegative. CDR3s include the opening cysteine and the closing phenylalanine or tryptophan. A D gene is named only where the DNA matches it firmly. Rows give clone size only sometimes, using once, few, many, or a class for an expanded clone.

d_gene: TRBD1
v_gene: TRBV4-1
j_gene: TRBJ1-4
abundance: -
CDR3nt: TGCGCCAGCAGCCAAGAACCAGGACAGGGGAATGAAAAACTGTTTTTT
CDR3aa: CASSQEPGQGNEKLFF

d_gene: TRBD1
v_gene: TRBV7-2
j_gene: TRBJ1-4
abundance: -
CDR3nt: TGTGCCAGCAGCTCCTCCACAGGGGCGGAAAAACTGTTTTTT
CDR3aa: CASSSSTGAEKLFF

d_gene: TRBD2
v_gene: TRBV11-2
j_gene: TRBJ2-1
abundance: -
CDR3nt: TGTGCCAGCAGCTTCCGGGGGAGCGGGAGTGGCAATGAGCAGTTCTTC
CDR3aa: CASSFRGSGSGNEQFF

d_gene: TRBD2
v_gene: TRBV29-1
j_gene: TRBJ2-1
abundance: -
CDR3nt: TGCAGCGTTACAGGGATAGCGGGAGGATCCCACAATGAGCAGTTCTTC
CDR3aa: CSVTGIAGGSHNEQFF

d_gene: -
v_gene: TRBV7-9
j_gene: TRBJ1-4
abundance: once
CDR3nt: TGTTCCAGCAGCTTAGAGGCGGGGCTGGCTGAAAAACTGTTTTTT
CDR3aa: CSSSLEAGLAEKLFF

d_gene: -
v_gene: TRBV9
j_gene: TRBJ2-1
abundance: -
CDR3nt: TGTGCCAGCAGCATAGATGGCGGGAACTCCTACAATGAGCAGTTCTTC
CDR3aa: CASSIDGGNSYNEQFF

d_gene: -
v_gene: TRBV10-3
j_gene: TRBJ2-2
abundance: -
CDR3nt: TGTGCCATCAGTGAGCCGCTTTCCTCATCAGGCGCCGGGGAGCTGTTTTTT
CDR3aa: CAISEPLSSSGAGELFF

d_gene: -
v_gene: TRBV13
j_gene: TRBJ1-2
abundance: -
CDR3nt: TGTGCCAGCAGCGCTTACTACTATGGCTACACCTTC
CDR3aa: CASSAYYYGYTF

d_gene: TRBD2
v_gene: TRBV18
j_gene: TRBJ2-1
abundance: -
CDR3nt: TGTGCCAGCTCACCCCCCACTAGCGGTTACAATGAGCAGTTCTTC
CDR3aa: CASSPPTSGYNEQFF

d_gene: TRBD2
v_gene: TRBV4-3
j_gene: TRBJ2-3
abundance: -
CDR3nt: TGCGCCAGCAGCCCCGGGACTAGCGTCACAGATACGCAGTATTTT
CDR3aa: CASSPGTSVTDTQYF

d_gene: -
v_gene: TRBV29-1
j_gene: TRBJ2-4
abundance: -
CDR3nt: TGCAGCGTTGAGGACGGGGGTGGCAAAAACATTCAGTACTTC
CDR3aa: CSVEDGGGKNIQYF

d_gene: -
v_gene: TRBV9
j_gene: TRBJ1-3
abundance: -
CDR3nt: TGTGCCAGCAGCGTAGGGCCCCAGGCGAACGGAAACACCATATATTTT
CDR3aa: CASSVGPQANGNTIYF

d_gene: -
v_gene: TRBV28
j_gene: TRBJ2-7
abundance: -
CDR3nt: TGTGCCAGCAGTTTACGGCAGGTGACGTCCGAGCAGTACTTC
CDR3aa: CASSLRQVTSEQYF

d_gene: -
v_gene: TRBV6-5
j_gene: TRBJ1-2
abundance: -
CDR3nt: TGTGCCAGCAGTTCAACAGGGGGCTACACCTTC
CDR3aa: CASSSTGGYTF

d_gene: -
v_gene: TRBV6-5
j_gene: TRBJ2-7
abundance: -
CDR3nt: TGTGCCAGCAGTTCCAAGACAGAACCCTACGAGCAGTACTTC
CDR3aa: CASSSKTEPYEQYF

d_gene: -
v_gene: TRBV5-1
j_gene: TRBJ2-6
abundance: once
CDR3nt: TGCGCCAGCAGCTTGGTTAGCCAGAGCTCTGGGGCCAACGTCCTGACTTTC
CDR3aa: CASSLVSQSSGANVLTF

d_gene: -
v_gene: TRBV28
j_gene: TRBJ2-5
abundance: once
CDR3nt: TGTGCCAGCAGTGGACCCGGACACCTCCTTTGGGCCCAGTACTTC
CDR3aa: CASSGPGHLLWAQYF

d_gene: -
v_gene: TRBV6-5
j_gene: TRBJ2-5
abundance: few
CDR3nt: TGTGCCAGCAGTTACTCGTTCGCGGGGCGGCAAGAGACCCAGTACTTC
CDR3aa: CASSYSFAGRQETQYF

d_gene: -
v_gene: TRBV6-5
j_gene: TRBJ1-1
abundance: -
CDR3nt: TGTGCCAGCAGCCGAGGGTCTGAAGCTTTCTTT
CDR3aa: CASSRGSEAFF

d_gene: -
v_gene: TRBV5-1
j_gene: TRBJ1-4
abundance: -
CDR3nt: TGCGCCAGCAGCTTCCAGGAAAATGAAAAACTGTTTTTT
CDR3aa: CASSFQENEKLFF

d_gene: TRBD1
v_gene: TRBV5-1
j_gene: TRBJ2-3
abundance: few
CDR3nt: TGCGCCAGCAGTCAGGACCCTAGACAGGGAGATACGCAGTATTTT
CDR3aa: CASSQDPRQGDTQYF

d_gene: TRBD2
v_gene: TRBV11-2
j_gene: TRBJ2-7
abundance: -
CDR3nt: TGTGCCAGCAGCTTAGACGACCCTGGGGGGGAGGGCGAGTACGAGCAGTACTTC
CDR3aa: CASSLDDPGGEGEYEQYF

d_gene: -
v_gene: TRBV11-3
j_gene: TRBJ1-5
abundance: -
CDR3nt: TGTGCCAGCAGCTTACCTCGGACAGAGACAGATAGCAATCAGCCCCAGCATTTT
CDR3aa: CASSLPRTETDSNQPQHF

d_gene: -
v_gene: TRBV5-6
j_gene: TRBJ1-2
abundance: few
CDR3nt: TGTGCCAGCAGCCCGTCGGGGGACTATGGCTACACCTTC
CDR3aa: CASSPSGDYGYTF

d_gene: TRBD1
v_gene: TRBV6-4
j_gene: TRBJ2-1
abundance: few
CDR3nt: TGTGCCAGCAGTGCCTCGCTGACAGGGACCTACAATGAGCAGTTCTTC
CDR3aa: CASSASLTGTYNEQFF

d_gene: TRBD2
v_gene: TRBV6-1
j_gene: TRBJ2-7
abundance: -
CDR3nt: TGTGCCAGCAGTGAATTGAAGGGTCTAGCGGGAGACGAGCAGTACTTC
CDR3aa: CASSELKGLAGDEQYF

d_gene: -
v_gene: TRBV2
j_gene: TRBJ2-4
abundance: -
CDR3nt: TGTGCCAGCAGTGAGGGGATAGCGGAGGGGCGAAACATTCAGTACTTC
CDR3aa: CASSEGIAEGRNIQYF

d_gene: -
v_gene: TRBV7-2
j_gene: TRBJ1-3
abundance: once
CDR3nt: TGTGCCAGCAGCCCCGACGGGTTGGAGCCCGGAAACACCATATATTTT
CDR3aa: CASSPDGLEPGNTIYF

d_gene: TRBD1
v_gene: TRBV15
j_gene: TRBJ2-5
abundance: -
CDR3nt: TGTGCCACCCGAACAGGGGCCCAAGAGACCCAGTACTTC
CDR3aa: CATRTGAQETQYF

d_gene: -
v_gene: TRBV5-1
j_gene: TRBJ2-1
abundance: -
CDR3nt: TGCGCCAGCAGCTTGGGACAAGTCAGCAATGAGCAGTTCTTC
CDR3aa: CASSLGQVSNEQFF

d_gene: -
v_gene: TRBV18
j_gene: TRBJ1-4
abundance: few
CDR3nt: TGTGCCAGCTCACCTTCGATGGGAGAGGATGAAAAACTGTTTTTT
CDR3aa: CASSPSMGEDEKLFF

d_gene: -
v_gene: TRBV27
j_gene: TRBJ1-2
abundance: -
CDR3nt: TGTGCCAGCAGTCCATACAGGGCGCTCGGGAACTATGGCTACACCTTC
CDR3aa: CASSPYRALGNYGYTF

d_gene: -
v_gene: TRBV2
j_gene: TRBJ2-7
abundance: few
CDR3nt: TGTGCCAGCAGTGCTACAGGCCTCGGCTCCTACGAGCAGTACTTC
CDR3aa: CASSATGLGSYEQYF

d_gene: TRBD2
v_gene: TRBV18
j_gene: TRBJ2-3
abundance: -
CDR3nt: TGTGCCAGCTCTCCGCTAGCGGGAGGGACAGATACGCAGTATTTT
CDR3aa: CASSPLAGGTDTQYF

d_gene: TRBD2
v_gene: TRBV30
j_gene: TRBJ2-2
abundance: -
CDR3nt: TGTGCCTGGATGTTTGGGCTAGCGGGAGTATCCGGGGAGCTGTTTTTT
CDR3aa: CAWMFGLAGVSGELFF